This TCR beta chain was captured in a study of cytomegalovirus exposure and HLA in healthy donors. Across the whole study: It was reported in a later analysis that the same platform had been used for the 120 or so validation repertoires as for the roughly 670 first-cohort repertoires.

From germline, CDR1 is SGHTA and CDR2 FQGNSA. The V end was cut by 3 bases, the J end by 5 bases, with 14 bases between. The CDR3 covers 15 residues. Separation from the roughly 670-subject first cohort characterized the roughly 130-subject validation cohort, to which the donors belonged. Assay: immunoSEQ multiplex PCR; the TCRdb copy retains only in-frame clones and omits some. The table includes a few hundred thousand clones, 88% detected once. The sample comprised PBMCs. The chain is built from TRBV7-2 and TRBJ2-1, with D maybe TRBD2 (6 bases). The receptor was isolated from a man aged 30 to 45 in good health and CMV-seronegative. The CDR3 loop is CASSLWVREDNEQFF. The CDR3 nucleotides read TGTGCCAGCAGCTTGTGGGTAAGGGAGGACAATGAGCAGTTCTTC.